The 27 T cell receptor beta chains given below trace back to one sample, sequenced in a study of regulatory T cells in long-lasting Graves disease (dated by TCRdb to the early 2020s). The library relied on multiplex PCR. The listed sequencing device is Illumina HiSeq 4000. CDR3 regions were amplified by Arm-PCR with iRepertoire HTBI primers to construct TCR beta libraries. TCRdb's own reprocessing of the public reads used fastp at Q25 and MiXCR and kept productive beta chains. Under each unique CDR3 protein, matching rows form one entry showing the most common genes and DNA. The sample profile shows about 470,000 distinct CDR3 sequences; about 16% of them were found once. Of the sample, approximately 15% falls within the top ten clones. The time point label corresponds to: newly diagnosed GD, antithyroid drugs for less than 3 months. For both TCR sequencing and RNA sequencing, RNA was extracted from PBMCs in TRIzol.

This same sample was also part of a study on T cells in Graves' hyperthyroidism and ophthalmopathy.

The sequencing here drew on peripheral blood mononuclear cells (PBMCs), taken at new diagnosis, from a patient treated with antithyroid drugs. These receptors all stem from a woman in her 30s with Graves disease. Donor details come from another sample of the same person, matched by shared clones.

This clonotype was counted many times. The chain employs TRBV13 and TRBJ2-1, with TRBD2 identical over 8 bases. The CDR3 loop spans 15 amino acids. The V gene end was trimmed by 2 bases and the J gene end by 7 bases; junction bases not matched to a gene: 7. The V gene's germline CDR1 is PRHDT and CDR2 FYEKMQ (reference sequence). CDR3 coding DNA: TGTGCCAGCAGCTTACCGGGAGGGCCGCAAAATGAGCAGTTCTTC. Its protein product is CASSLPGGPQNEQFF.

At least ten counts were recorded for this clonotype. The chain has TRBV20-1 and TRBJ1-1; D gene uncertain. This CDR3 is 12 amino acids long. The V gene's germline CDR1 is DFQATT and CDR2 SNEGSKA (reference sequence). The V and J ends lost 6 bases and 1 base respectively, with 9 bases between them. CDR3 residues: CSALWGNTEAFF. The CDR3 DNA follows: TGCAGTGCCTTGTGGGGGAACACTGAAGCTTTCTTT.

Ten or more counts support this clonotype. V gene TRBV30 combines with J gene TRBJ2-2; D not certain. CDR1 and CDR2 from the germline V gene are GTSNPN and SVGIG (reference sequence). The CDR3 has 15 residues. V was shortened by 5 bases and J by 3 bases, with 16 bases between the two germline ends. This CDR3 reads CAWAHLRRDTGELFF. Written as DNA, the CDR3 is TGTGCCTGGGCCCACTTGAGGCGAGACACCGGGGAGCTGTTTTTT.

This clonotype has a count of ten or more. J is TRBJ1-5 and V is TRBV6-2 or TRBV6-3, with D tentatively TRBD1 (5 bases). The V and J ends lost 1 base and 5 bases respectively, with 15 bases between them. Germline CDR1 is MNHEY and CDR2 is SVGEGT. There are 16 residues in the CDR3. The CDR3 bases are TGTGCCAGCAGTTACTGGGATACCTCAGGGTATCAGCCCCAGCATTTT. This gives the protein CASSYWDTSGYQPQHF.

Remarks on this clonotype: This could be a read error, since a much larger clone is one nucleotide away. CDR3 DNA sequence: TGTGCCAGCGGCTTAATAAATTACAATGAGCAGTTCTTC. Amino acid sequence: CASGLINYNEQFF. The chain couples TRBV7-9 to TRBJ2-1, with unresolved D. Germline V gene lookup returns CDR1 SEHNR and CDR2 FQNEAQ (reference sequence). CDR3 size: 13 residues.

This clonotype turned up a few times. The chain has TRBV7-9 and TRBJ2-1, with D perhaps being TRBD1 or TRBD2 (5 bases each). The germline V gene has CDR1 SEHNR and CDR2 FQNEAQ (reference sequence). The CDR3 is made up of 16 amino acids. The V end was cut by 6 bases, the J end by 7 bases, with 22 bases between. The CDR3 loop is CASSRDPTLAGNEQFF. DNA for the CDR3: TGTGCCAGCAGTCGGGACCCTACCCTCGCCGGGAATGAGCAGTTCTTC.

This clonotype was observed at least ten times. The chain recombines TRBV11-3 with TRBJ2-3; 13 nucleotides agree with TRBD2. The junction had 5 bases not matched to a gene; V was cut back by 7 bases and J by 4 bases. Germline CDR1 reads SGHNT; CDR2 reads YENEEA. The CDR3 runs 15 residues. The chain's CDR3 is CASILGLAGSDTQYF. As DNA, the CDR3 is TGTGCCAGCATCTTGGGACTAGCGGGATCAGATACGCAGTATTTT.

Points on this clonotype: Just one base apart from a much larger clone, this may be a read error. CDR3 DNA: TGTGCCAGCGGTTTCTCCGGACTAAGCGGGAGGAATTACAATGAGCAGTTCTTC. Residues: CASGFSGLSGRNYNEQFF. The chain joins TRBV27 to TRBJ2-1, with 9 bases identical to TRBD2. The CDR3 spans 18 residues. Germline V lookup: CDR1 MNHEY, CDR2 SMNVEV (reference sequence).

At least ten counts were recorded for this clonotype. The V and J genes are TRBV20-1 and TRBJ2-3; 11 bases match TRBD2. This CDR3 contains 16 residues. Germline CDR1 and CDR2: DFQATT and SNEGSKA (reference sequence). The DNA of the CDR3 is TGCACCCTCCTTCCCCTAGCGGGAGGTTATGCAGATACGCAGTATTTT. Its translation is CTLLPLAGGYADTQYF.

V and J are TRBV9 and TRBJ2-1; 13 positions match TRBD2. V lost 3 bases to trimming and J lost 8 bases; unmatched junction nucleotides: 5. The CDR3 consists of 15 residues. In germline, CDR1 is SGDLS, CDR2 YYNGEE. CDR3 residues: CASSGPTSGRYEQFF. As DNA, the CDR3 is TGTGCCAGCAGCGGACCGACTAGCGGGAGGTATGAGCAGTTCTTC.

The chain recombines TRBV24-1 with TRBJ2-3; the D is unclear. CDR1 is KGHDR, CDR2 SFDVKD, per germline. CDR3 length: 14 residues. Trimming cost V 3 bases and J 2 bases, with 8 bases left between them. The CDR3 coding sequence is TGTGCCACCAGTGATCCAGCGTACACAGATACGCAGTATTTT. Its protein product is CATSDPAYTDTQYF.

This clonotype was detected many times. Here the CDR3 reads CSAMDGKSYEQYF. As DNA, the CDR3 is TGCAGTGCTATGGACGGAAAGTCCTACGAGCAGTACTTC. J is TRBJ2-7 and V is TRBV20-1; no definite D call. Germline CDR1 and CDR2: DFQATT and SNEGSKA (reference sequence). Trimming removed 4 bases from V and 1 base from J, with 11 bases in between. This CDR3 spans 13 amino acids.

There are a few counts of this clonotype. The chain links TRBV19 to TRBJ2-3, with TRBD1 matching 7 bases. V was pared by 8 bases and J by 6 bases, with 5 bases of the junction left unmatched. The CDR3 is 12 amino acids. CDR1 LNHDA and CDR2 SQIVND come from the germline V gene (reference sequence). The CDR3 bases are TGTGCCAGTTCGACAGGGTACGATACGCAGTATTTT. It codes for CASSTGYDTQYF.

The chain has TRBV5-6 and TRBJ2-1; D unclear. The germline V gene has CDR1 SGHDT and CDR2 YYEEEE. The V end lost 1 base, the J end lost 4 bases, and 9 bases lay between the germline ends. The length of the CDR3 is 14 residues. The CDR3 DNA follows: TGTGCCAGCAGCTTGATCTCAGAATACAATGAGCAGTTCTTC. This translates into CASSLISEYNEQFF.

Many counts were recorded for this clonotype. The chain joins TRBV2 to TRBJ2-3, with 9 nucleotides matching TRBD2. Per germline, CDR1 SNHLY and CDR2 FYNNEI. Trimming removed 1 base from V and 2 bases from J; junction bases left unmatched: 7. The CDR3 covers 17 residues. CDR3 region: CASSEGLTSGNTDTQYF. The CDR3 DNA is TGTGCCAGCAGTGAAGGGCTGACTAGCGGTAACACAGATACGCAGTATTTT.

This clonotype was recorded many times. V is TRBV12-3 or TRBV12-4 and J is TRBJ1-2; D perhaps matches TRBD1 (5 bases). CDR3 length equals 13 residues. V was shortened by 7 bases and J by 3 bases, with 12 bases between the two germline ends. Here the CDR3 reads CASTPGTDYGYTF. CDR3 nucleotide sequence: TGTGCCAGCACCCCTGGGACGGACTATGGCTACACCTTC.

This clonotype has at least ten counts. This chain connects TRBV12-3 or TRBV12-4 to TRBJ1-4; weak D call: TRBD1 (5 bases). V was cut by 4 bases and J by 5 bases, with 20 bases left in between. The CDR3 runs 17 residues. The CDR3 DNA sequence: TGTGCCAGCAGTTCCCTTTCTTCCGGGACGGAGAATGAAAAACTGTTTTTT. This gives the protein CASSSLSSGTENEKLFF.

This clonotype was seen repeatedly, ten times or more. CDR3 residues: CASSILAGGSDTQYF. The CDR3 DNA reads TGTGCCAGCAGTATTCTAGCGGGAGGATCAGATACGCAGTATTTT. The rearrangement links TRBV12-3 or TRBV12-4 to TRBJ2-3; 11 bases map to TRBD2. The CDR3 has 15 amino acids. The V segment lost 5 bases and the J segment 4 bases; nucleotides outside the gene matches: 5.

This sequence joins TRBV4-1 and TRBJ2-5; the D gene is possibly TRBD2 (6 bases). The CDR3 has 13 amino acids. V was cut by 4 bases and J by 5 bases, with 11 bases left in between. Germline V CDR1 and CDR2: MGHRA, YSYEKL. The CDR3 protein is CASSPRGRETQYF. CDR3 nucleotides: TGCGCCAGCAGCCCCCGAGGGAGGGAGACCCAGTACTTC.

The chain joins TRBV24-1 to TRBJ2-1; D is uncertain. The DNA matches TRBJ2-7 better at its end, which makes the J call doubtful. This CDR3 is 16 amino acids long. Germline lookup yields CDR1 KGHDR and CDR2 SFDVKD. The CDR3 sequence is CATSDLLSSRPDEQYF. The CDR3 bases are TGTGCCACCAGTGATTTGTTATCCAGTAGGCCCGATGAGCAGTACTTC.

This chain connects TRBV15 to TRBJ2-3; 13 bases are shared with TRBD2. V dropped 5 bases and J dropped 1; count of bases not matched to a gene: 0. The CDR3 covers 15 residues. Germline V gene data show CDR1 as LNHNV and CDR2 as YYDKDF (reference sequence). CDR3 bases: TGTGCCACCAGCGGGACTAGCGGGGGCACAGATACGCAGTATTTT. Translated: CATSGTSGGTDTQYF.

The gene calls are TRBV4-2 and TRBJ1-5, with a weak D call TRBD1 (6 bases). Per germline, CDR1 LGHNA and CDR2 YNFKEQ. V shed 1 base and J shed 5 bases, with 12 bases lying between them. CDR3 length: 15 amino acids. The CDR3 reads CASSQGSGEDQPQHF. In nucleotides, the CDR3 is TGTGCCAGCAGCCAAGGCTCAGGGGAGGATCAGCCCCAGCATTTT.

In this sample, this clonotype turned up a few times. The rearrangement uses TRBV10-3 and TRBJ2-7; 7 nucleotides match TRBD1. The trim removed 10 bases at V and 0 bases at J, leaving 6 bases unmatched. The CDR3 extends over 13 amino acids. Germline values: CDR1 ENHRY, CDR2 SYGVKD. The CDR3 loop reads CANRQGDSYEQYF. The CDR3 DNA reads TGTGCCAACAGACAGGGTGACTCCTACGAGCAGTACTTC.

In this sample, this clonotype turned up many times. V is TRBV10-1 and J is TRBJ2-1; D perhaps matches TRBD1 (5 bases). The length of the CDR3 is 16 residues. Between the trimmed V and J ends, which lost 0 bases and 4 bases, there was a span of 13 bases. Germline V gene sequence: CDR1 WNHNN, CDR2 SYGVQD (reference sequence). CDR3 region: CASSESRTRAYNEQFF. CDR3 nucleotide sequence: TGCGCCAGCAGTGAGTCCCGGACCAGGGCGTACAATGAGCAGTTCTTC.

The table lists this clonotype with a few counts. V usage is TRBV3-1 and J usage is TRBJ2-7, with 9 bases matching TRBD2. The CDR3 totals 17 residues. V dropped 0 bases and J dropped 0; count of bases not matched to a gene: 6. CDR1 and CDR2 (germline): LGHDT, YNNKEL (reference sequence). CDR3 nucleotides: TGTGCCAGCAGCCAAGATCCGAGCGGGAGGTACTCCTACGAGCAGTACTTC. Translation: CASSQDPSGRYSYEQYF.

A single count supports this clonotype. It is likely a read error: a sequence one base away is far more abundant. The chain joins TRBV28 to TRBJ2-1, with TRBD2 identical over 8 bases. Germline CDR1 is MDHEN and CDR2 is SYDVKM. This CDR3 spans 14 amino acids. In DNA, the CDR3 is TGTGCCGGCAGCCTCGGACTAGCCTCCCATGAGCAGTTCTTC. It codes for CAGSLGLASHEQFF.

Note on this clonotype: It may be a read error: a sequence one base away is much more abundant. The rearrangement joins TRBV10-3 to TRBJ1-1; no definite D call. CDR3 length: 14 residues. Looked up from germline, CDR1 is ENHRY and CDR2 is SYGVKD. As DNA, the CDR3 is TGTGTCATCAGTGGGCCAGCCATGAACACTGAAGCTTTCTTT. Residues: CVISGPAMNTEAFF.